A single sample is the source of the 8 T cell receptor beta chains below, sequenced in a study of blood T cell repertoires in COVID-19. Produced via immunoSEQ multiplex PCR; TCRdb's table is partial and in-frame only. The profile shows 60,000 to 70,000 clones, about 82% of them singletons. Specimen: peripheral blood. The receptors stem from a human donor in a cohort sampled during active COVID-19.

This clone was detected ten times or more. CDR3 in amino acids: CASSPWTANEQFF. The DNA of the CDR3 is TGCGCCAGCAGCCCCTGGACAGCCAATGAGCAGTTCTTC. J is TRBJ2-1 and V is TRBV5-1, with D tentatively TRBD1 (6 bases). The CDR3 is 13 residues long. CDR1 and CDR2 (germline): SGHRS, YFSETQ. V was shortened by 4 bases and J by 6 bases, with 11 bases between the two germline ends.

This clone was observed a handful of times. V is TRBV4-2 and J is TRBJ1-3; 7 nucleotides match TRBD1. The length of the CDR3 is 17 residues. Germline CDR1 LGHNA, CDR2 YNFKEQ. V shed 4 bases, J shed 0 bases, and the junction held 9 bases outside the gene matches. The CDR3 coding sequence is TGTGCCAGCAGCCGAGGTTCGGACAGGAGCTCTGGAAACACCATATATTTT. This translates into CASSRGSDRSSGNTIYF.

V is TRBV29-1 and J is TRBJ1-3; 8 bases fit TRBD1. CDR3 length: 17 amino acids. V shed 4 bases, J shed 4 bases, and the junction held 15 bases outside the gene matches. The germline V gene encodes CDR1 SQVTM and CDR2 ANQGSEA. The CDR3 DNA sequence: TGCAGCGTTGTCCCGACAGGGGCGTTGGACGGCGGAAACACCATATATTTT. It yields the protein CSVVPTGALDGGNTIYF. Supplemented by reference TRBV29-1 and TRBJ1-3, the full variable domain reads SAVISQKPSRDICQRGTSLTIQCQVDSQVTMMFWYRQQPGQSLTLIATANQGSEATYESGFVIDKFPISRPNLTFSTLTVSNMSPEDSSIYLCSVVPTGALDGGNTIYFGEGSWLTVV.

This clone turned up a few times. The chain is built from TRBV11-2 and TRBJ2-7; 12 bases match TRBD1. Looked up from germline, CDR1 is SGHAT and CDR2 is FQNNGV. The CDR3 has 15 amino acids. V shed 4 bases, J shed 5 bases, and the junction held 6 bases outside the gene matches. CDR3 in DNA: TGTGCCAGCAGCTACGGGACAGGGGGCCACAACGAGCAGTACTTC. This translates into CASSYGTGGHNEQYF.

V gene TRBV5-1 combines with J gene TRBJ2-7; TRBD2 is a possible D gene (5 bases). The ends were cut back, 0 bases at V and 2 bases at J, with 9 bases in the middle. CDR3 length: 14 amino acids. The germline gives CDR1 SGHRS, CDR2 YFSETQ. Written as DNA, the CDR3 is TGCGCCAGCAGCTTGGGGCTAGCAACCTACGAGCAGTACTTC. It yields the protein CASSLGLATYEQYF.

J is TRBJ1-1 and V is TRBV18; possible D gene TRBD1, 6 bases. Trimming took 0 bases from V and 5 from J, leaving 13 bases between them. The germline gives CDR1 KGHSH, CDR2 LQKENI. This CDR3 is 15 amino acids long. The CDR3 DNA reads TGTGCCAGCTCACCACCACAGGGAAGAACAACTGAAGCTTTCTTT. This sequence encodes CASSPPQGRTTEAFF.

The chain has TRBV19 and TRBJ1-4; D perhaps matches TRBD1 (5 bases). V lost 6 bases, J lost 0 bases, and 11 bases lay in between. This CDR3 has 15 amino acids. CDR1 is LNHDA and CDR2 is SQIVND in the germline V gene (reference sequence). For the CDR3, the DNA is TGTGCCAGTAGGCCTAGGGGATCAACTAATGAAAAACTGTTTTTT. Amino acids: CASRPRGSTNEKLFF.

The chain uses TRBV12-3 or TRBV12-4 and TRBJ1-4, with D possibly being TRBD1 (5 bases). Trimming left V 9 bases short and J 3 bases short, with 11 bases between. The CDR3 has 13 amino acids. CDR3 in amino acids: CASGGGANEKLFF. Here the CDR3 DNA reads TGTGCCAGTGGGGGAGGGGCTAATGAAAAACTGTTTTTT.